Sequencing of this T cell receptor (beta chain) was carried out in a study of blood T cell repertoires in COVID-19. Study-wide background: The United States, Italy and Spain were the sources of the acute and convalescent COVID-19 samples. T cells, B-cell-depleted T cells, or PBMCs supplied cDNA or gDNA.

The authors' processing: Scientists estimated how many nucleated cells there were by amplifying reference gene primers. This table comes from immunoSEQ multiplex PCR, and its TCRdb copy is limited to in-frame clones, with some not included. The V and J calls and clone size come from that table; D and trimming were worked out from the DNA. The table lists 150,000 or so clones, around 78% of them singletons, with about 1.8% in the top ten. Trimming pared 6 bases from V and 3 bases from J, leaving 14 bases between. This CDR3 comprises 15 residues. CDR1 is MNHEY, CDR2 SVGAGI, per germline. The TCR originated in a man older than 75 with acute or convalescent COVID-19. The chain recombines TRBV6-5 with TRBJ1-4, with D tentatively TRBD1 (6 bases). Specimen: peripheral blood. This CDR3 reads CASRYTGMANEKLFF. As DNA, the CDR3 is TGTGCCAGCAGATACACAGGGATGGCTAATGAAAAACTGTTTTTT.